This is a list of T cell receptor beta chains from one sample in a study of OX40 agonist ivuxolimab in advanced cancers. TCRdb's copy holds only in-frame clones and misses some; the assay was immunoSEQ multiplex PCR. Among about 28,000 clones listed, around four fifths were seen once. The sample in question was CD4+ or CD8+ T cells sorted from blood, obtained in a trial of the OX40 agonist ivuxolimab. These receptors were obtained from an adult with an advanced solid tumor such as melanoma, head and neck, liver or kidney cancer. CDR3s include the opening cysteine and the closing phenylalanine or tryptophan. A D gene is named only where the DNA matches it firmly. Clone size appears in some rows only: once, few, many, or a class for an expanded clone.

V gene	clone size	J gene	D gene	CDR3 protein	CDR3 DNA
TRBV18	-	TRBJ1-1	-	CASSEVGEGNTEAFF	TGTGCCAGCTCCGAGGTAGGGGAGGGGAACACTGAAGCTTTCTTT
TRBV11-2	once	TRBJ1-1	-	CASSLSGALGNTEAFF	TGTGCCAGCAGCTTATCGGGGGCCTTAGGGAACACTGAAGCTTTCTTT
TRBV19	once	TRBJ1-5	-	CASSFPRTYSNQPQHF	TGTGCCAGTAGTTTTCCCCGGACGTATAGCAATCAGCCCCAGCATTTT
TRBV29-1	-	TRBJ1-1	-	CSVEEGWVSSGAFF	TGCAGCGTTGAAGAGGGGTGGGTGAGCTCGGGGGCTTTCTTT
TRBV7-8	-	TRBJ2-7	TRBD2	CASSLYLAGGPSEQYF	TGTGCCAGCAGCTTATATCTAGCGGGGGGCCCCTCGGAGCAGTACTTC
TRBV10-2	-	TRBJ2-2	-	CASSDAGELFF	TGCGCCAGCAGTGACGCCGGGGAGCTGTTTTTT
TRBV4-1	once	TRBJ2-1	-	CASSQDLGWDNEQFF	TGCGCCAGCAGCCAAGATCTGGGGTGGGACAATGAGCAGTTCTTC
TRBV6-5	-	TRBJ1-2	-	CASSPWVFLGYTF	TGTGCCAGCAGTCCCTGGGTCTTCCTTGGCTACACCTTC
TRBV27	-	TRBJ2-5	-	CASSLGSQETQYF	TGTGCCAGCAGTCTGGGGTCTCAAGAGACCCAGTACTTC
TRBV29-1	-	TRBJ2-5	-	CSVGHPYQETQYF	TGCAGCGTTGGTCATCCGTACCAAGAGACCCAGTACTTC
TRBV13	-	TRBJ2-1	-	CASSYPGRRGNEQFF	TGCGCCAGCAGCTACCCTGGGCGTCGGGGCAATGAGCAGTTCTTC
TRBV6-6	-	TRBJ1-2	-	CASSYRGMSGYTF	TGTGCCAGCAGTTACAGGGGGATGTCTGGCTACACCTTC
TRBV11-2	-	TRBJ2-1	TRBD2	CASGGLGGEQFF	TGTGCCAGCGGGGGACTAGGCGGTGAGCAGTTCTTC
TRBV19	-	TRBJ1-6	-	CASSIGGDLNSPLHF	TGTGCCAGTAGTATAGGGGGGGATCTGAATTCACCCCTCCACTTT
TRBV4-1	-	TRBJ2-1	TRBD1	CASSQRDSPYNEQFF	TGCGCCAGCAGCCAACGGGACAGCCCCTACAATGAGCAGTTCTTC
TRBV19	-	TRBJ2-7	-	CASEGDEQYF	TGTGCCAGCGAGGGAGACGAGCAGTACTTC
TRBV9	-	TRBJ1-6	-	CAEAGAARNSPLHF	TGTGCCGAAGCGGGGGCCGCACGGAATTCACCCCTCCACTTT
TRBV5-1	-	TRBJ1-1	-	CASSLKGGLNTEAFF	TGCGCCAGCAGCCTAAAAGGGGGGCTGAACACTGAAGCTTTCTTT
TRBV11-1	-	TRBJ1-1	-	CASSRGGTEAFF	TGTGCCAGCAGCCGAGGGGGTACTGAAGCTTTCTTT
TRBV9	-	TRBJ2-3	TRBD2	CASSVAGGGAEDTQYF	TGTGCCAGCAGCGTAGCGGGCGGGGGGGCGGAAGATACGCAGTATTTT
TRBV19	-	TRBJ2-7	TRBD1	CASSTQGSEQYF	TGTGCCAGTAGTACACAGGGGTCCGAGCAGTACTTC
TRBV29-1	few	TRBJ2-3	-	CSVEDLSTDTQYF	TGCAGCGTTGAAGATCTTTCCACAGATACGCAGTATTTT
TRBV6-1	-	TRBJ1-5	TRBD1	CASSTGVVSNQPQHF	TGTGCCAGCAGTACAGGGGTGGTTTCCAATCAGCCCCAGCATTTT
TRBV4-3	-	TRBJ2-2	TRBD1	CASSQPTGSGGELFF	TGCGCCAGCAGCCAACCGACAGGGTCGGGCGGGGAGCTGTTTTTT
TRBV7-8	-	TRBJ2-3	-	CASSLRDGRTDTQYF	TGTGCCAGCAGCTTGCGGGACGGACGCACAGATACGCAGTATTTT
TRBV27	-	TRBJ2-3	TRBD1	CASSPHMTGGTDTQYF	TGTGCCAGCAGTCCTCACATGACAGGGGGCACAGATACGCAGTATTTT
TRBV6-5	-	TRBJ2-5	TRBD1	CASSLRTGPWETQYF	TGTGCCAGCAGCCTTCGGACAGGCCCCTGGGAGACCCAGTACTTC
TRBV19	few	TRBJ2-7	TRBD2	CASTSSTSGSYEQYF	TGTGCCAGTACCTCCTCGACTAGCGGGTCCTACGAGCAGTACTTC
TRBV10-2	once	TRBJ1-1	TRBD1	CASSDRQGWTEAFF	TGCGCCAGCAGTGACAGACAGGGGTGGACTGAAGCTTTCTTT
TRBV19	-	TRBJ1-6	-	CASSIGSSPLHF	TGTGCCAGTAGTATTGGGAGTTCACCCCTCCACTTT
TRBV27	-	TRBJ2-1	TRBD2	CASSWGLSNEQFF	TGTGCCAGCAGTTGGGGACTAAGCAATGAGCAGTTCTTC
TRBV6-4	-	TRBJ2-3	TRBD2	CASSDSTSGVATQYF	TGTGCCAGCAGTGACTCGACTAGCGGGGTGGCTACGCAGTATTTT
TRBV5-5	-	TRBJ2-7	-	CASSLRGATYEQYF	TGTGCCAGCAGCTTGCGTGGCGCCACCTACGAGCAGTACTTC
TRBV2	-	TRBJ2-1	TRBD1	CATRQGVEFF	TGTGCCACCCGACAGGGAGTGGAATTCTTC
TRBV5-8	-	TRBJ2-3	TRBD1	CASSLDGVRGLKDTQYF	TGTGCCAGCAGCTTGGATGGGGTCAGGGGGCTTAAAGATACGCAGTATTTT
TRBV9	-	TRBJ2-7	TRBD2	CASSVGPGTTYEQYF	TGTGCCAGCAGCGTAGGGCCCGGGACTACCTACGAGCAGTACTTC
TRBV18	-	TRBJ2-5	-	CASSPGAETQYF	TGTGCCAGCTCACCGGGGGCCGAGACCCAGTACTTC
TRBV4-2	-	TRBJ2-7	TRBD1	CASSPGQGAYEQYF	TGTGCCAGCAGCCCGGGACAGGGGGCATACGAGCAGTACTTC
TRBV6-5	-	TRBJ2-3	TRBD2	CATQMVAGSGDTQYF	TGTGCCACCCAGATGGTAGCGGGGAGTGGAGATACGCAGTATTTT
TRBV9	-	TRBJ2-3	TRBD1	CASSADRVGTDTQYF	TGTGCCAGCAGCGCCGACAGGGTAGGCACAGATACGCAGTATTTT
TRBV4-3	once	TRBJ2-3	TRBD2	CASSQVYGGADTQYF	TGCGCCAGCAGCCAAGTTTACGGGGGGGCAGATACGCAGTATTTT
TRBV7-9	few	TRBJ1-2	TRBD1	CASSRPGTDYGYTF	TGTGCCAGCAGCCGTCCCGGGACAGACTATGGCTACACCTTC
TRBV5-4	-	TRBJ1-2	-	CASSLAADGYTF	TGTGCCAGCAGCTTGGCGGCGGATGGCTACACCTTC
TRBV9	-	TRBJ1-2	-	CASSVGQPLGYGYTF	TGTGCCAGCAGCGTAGGACAGCCCTTGGGCTATGGCTACACCTTC
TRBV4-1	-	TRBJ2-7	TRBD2	CASSQEGGGAAYEQYF	TGCGCCAGCAGCCAGGAAGGCGGGGGGGCCGCGTACGAGCAGTACTTC
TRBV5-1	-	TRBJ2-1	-	CASSLGRLASYNEQFF	TGCGCCAGCAGCTTGGGGCGGTTGGCCTCCTACAATGAGCAGTTCTTC
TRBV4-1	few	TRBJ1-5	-	CASSSGVLWNQPQHF	TGCGCCAGCAGCTCGGGGGTTCTTTGGAATCAGCCCCAGCATTTT
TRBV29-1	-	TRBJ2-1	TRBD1	CSVSGGYNEQFF	TGCAGCGTTTCAGGGGGCTACAATGAGCAGTTCTTC
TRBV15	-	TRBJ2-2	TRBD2	CATRGVYTGELFF	TGTGCCACTCGGGGGGTTTACACCGGGGAGCTGTTTTTT
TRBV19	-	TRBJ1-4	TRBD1	CASSIWTGLNEKLFF	TGTGCCAGTAGTATCTGGACAGGTCTTAATGAAAAACTGTTTTTT
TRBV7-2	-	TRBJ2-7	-	CASSLGRGGYEQYF	TGTGCCAGCAGCTTAGGCAGGGGGGGGTACGAGCAGTACTTC
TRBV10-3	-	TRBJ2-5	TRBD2	CAAQGTSGREETQYF	TGTGCCGCGCAGGGGACTAGCGGGCGGGAAGAGACCCAGTACTTC
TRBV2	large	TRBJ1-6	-	CASSDRDSYNSPLHF	TGTGCCAGCAGTGACAGGGACTCCTATAATTCACCCCTCCACTTT
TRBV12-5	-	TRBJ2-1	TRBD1	CASGTGQGWDEQFF	TGTGCTAGTGGTACCGGACAGGGTTGGGATGAGCAGTTCTTC
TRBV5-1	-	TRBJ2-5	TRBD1	CASSLGDRAETQYF	TGCGCCAGCAGCTTGGGGGACAGGGCCGAGACCCAGTACTTC
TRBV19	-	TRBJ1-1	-	CASSTSVEAFF	TGTGCCAGTAGTACGTCGGTTGAAGCTTTCTTT
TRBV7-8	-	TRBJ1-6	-	CASSLGENGSPLHF	TGTGCCAGCAGCTTAGGAGAGAACGGGTCACCCCTCCACTTT
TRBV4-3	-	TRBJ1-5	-	CASSHTGHPNQPQHF	TGCGCCAGCAGCCATACCGGACATCCCAATCAGCCCCAGCATTTT